Described below is a single T cell receptor beta chain sequence and its context. The antigen is undetermined. TCRdb keeps only in-frame clones here, not all; method: immunoSEQ multiplex PCR. Here the sample spans about 45,000 clones, almost 85% being singletons. These data belong to a study of memory B cells and T cells in multiple sclerosis. CFSE-dim autoproliferating and CFSE-high non-proliferating T cells from unstimulated culture were sequenced separately. Approximately 5x10^7 CFSE-labeled PBMCs were cultured less than 8 days unstimulated, then replicate wells were pooled. V was pared by 0 bases and J by 6 bases, with 14 bases between. The germline V gene has CDR1 GTSNPN and CDR2 SVGIG (reference sequence). The length of the CDR3 is 14 residues.

The source material was PBMCs from blood kept in culture. The sequence was obtained from a human donor with multiple sclerosis. The chain is built from TRBV30 and TRBJ2-5; maybe TRBD2 (7 bases). The CDR3 protein is CAWSVVGGQKTQYF. The CDR3 coding sequence is TGTGCCTGGAGTGTAGTGGGGGGGCAAAAGACCCAGTACTTC. The entire variable domain, with the rest obtained from reference TRBV30 and TRBJ2-5, is as follows: SQTIHQWPATLVQPVGSPLSLECTVEGTSNPNLYWYRQAAGRGLQLLFYSVGIGQISSEVPQNLSASRPQDRQFILSSKKLLLSDSGFYLCAWSVVGGQKTQYFGPGTRLLVL.